This is a list of T cell receptor beta chains from one sample in a study of cytomegalovirus exposure and HLA in healthy donors. Sequencing was performed with immunoSEQ multiplex PCR; in TCRdb, only in-frame clones are kept and a portion is missing. The sample lists 220,000 or so clones, more than 65% occurring once. The sequenced material came from PBMCs. Receptors originate from a man in his forties or fifties in good health and CMV-seronegative. Both conserved end residues are part of each CDR3. D genes are given only for firm matches. Only some rows state a clone size, as once, few, many or a class for expanded clones.

D,length,J,V,size,DNA,CDR3
NA,14,TRBJ1-1,TRBV19,NA,TGTGCCAGTAGTATCCGAACAGTGAACACTGAAGCTTTCTTT,CASSIRTVNTEAFF
TRBD2,15,TRBJ2-7,TRBV5-1,few,TGCGCCAGCAGCTTGGATAGCGGGACACCCTACGAGCAGTACTTC,CASSLDSGTPYEQYF
NA,12,TRBJ1-6,TRBV29-1,NA,TGCAGCGTTGCGGGGAATAATTCACCCCTCCACTTT,CSVAGNNSPLHF
TRBD2,13,TRBJ2-3,TRBV2,NA,TGTGCCAGCAGTCTCGGGAGGGGAGATACGCAGTATTTT,CASSLGRGDTQYF
TRBD1,14,TRBJ2-7,TRBV2,NA,TGTGCCAGCATTCCCAGACAGGGCTCCTACGAGCAGTACTTC,CASIPRQGSYEQYF
TRBD2,19,TRBJ2-2,TRBV10-2,NA,TGCGCCAGCAGTGAGTCGATGGCTAGCGGGAGTGTGAACACCGGGGAGCTGTTTTTT,CASSESMASGSVNTGELFF
NA,16,TRBJ2-3,TRBV5-6,few,TGTGCCAGCAGCTTGAAGAGGTCCTCCGGCACAGATACGCAGTATTTT,CASSLKRSSGTDTQYF
TRBD1,13,TRBJ2-7,TRBV6-1,NA,TGTGCCAGCAGTGCGGGACAGTCCTACGAGCAGTACTTC,CASSAGQSYEQYF
NA,16,TRBJ1-2,TRBV6-1,NA,TGTGCCAGCAGTGACAGCCACGCCACAGTGAACTATGGCTACACCTTC,CASSDSHATVNYGYTF
TRBD2,14,TRBJ2-1,TRBV7-8,once,TGTGCCAGCGCCGTCCGGGAGGGCCGGAATGGGCAGCTCTTC,CASAVREGRNGQLF
TRBD1,13,TRBJ1-2,TRBV6-5,NA,TGTGCCAGCAAATTGGACAGGACGGATGGCTACACCTTC,CASKLDRTDGYTF
NA,12,TRBJ2-7,TRBV21-1,few,TGTGCCATCCGGACAGCCTCCTACGAGCAGTACTTC,CAIRTASYEQYF
NA,13,TRBJ2-7,TRBV29-1,NA,TGCAGCGTTGAATCGGGACTCAGTTACGAGCAGTACTTC,CSVESGLSYEQYF
TRBD1,13,TRBJ2-7,TRBV27,NA,TGTGCCACCACGGGACAGGGTGCCCACGAGCAGTACTTC,CATTGQGAHEQYF
TRBD2,15,TRBJ2-3,TRBV5-4,NA,TGTGCCAGCAGCCGGGGGGACGCCATTGGGGATACGCAGTATTTT,CASSRGDAIGDTQYF
TRBD2,11,TRBJ2-7,TRBV20-1,NA,TGCAGCGCGGGAGGGTCTGACGAGCAGTACTTC,CSAGGSDEQYF
NA,16,TRBJ2-3,TRBV7-9,NA,TGTGCCAGCAGCCCCCGTGCGGGGGCCGGCACAGATACGCAGTATTTT,CASSPRAGAGTDTQYF
NA,16,TRBJ1-3,TRBV9,NA,TGTGCCAGCAGCGTAGCTACGTCGGGACACTTAAACACCATATATTTT,CASSVATSGHLNTIYF
TRBD1,14,TRBJ2-2,TRBV6-6,NA,TGTGCCAGCAGAGGACAGGGGAACACCGGGGAGCTGTTTTTT,CASRGQGNTGELFF
NA,13,TRBJ2-7,TRBV6-5,NA,TGTGCCAGCAGTATTGGACAGATCTACGAGCAGTACTTC,CASSIGQIYEQYF
TRBD1,14,TRBJ2-7,TRBV19,once,TGTGCCAGTAGTATGCGACAGGGGGCGGTCGAGCAGTACTTC,CASSMRQGAVEQYF
TRBD1,13,TRBJ1-4,TRBV19,NA,TGTGCCAGTAGCCGGGACAGGACGGAAAAACTGTTTTTT,CASSRDRTEKLFF
NA,16,TRBJ2-1,TRBV30,NA,TGTGCCTGGAGTGTACTCGGTGGGAGCTCCTACAATGAGCAGTTCTTC,CAWSVLGGSSYNEQFF
NA,15,TRBJ1-1,TRBV21-1,few,TGTGCCAGCAGCCGGACAGGGGGAATGAACACTGAAGCTTTCTTT,CASSRTGGMNTEAFF